Sequencing of this TCR beta chain was carried out in a study of siplizumab effects on memory and regulatory T cells. Study-wide findings and caveats: Researchers could not give a naive or memory phenotype to roughly 80-96% of proliferating CD4+ or CD8+ clones. Among mappable alloreactive CD4+ clones, the Treg-derived fraction averaged approximately 70% with siplizumab versus less than 35% in controls. Naive T cell populations appeared to exhibit greater diversity than memory cells and appeared to be major alloresponse contributors.

This clone was observed a single time. What it binds is unknown. Sequencing used immunoSEQ multiplex PCR; TCRdb keeps in-frame clones, though not all of them. This sample has roughly 100,000 clones, with approximately 94% found just once. Sequencing was done on a sample of CD4+ T cells sorted from blood. The sequence was collected from a human donor in good health.

CDR3 sequence reads: CASSPPPGHSYEQYF. Here the CDR3 DNA reads TGCGCCAGCAGCCCGCCCCCGGGACACTCCTACGAGCAGTACTTC. The chain joins TRBV5-1 to TRBJ2-5; possible D gene TRBD1, 6 bases. The end of the DNA aligns better with TRBJ2-7, so the J call may be wrong. Germline CDR1 is SGHRS and CDR2 is YFSETQ. The CDR3 has 15 amino acids.